These T cell receptor beta chains were read from a single sample in a study of OX40 agonist ivuxolimab in advanced cancers. Profiled with immunoSEQ multiplex PCR; TCRdb holds only in-frame clones, not every one. Among about 110,000 clones, 75% to 95% were seen once, and the ten largest hold 1.2%. The input for sequencing was CD4+ or CD8+ T cells sorted from blood, taken in a trial of the OX40 agonist ivuxolimab. Source of these receptors: an adult with an advanced solid tumor such as melanoma, head and neck, liver or kidney cancer. CDR3s include the opening cysteine and the closing phenylalanine or tryptophan. The order of the fields is J gene, D gene, CDR3 length, V gene, clone size, CDR3 protein, CDR3 DNA. A D gene is named only where the DNA matches it firmly. Rows may omit the clone size; those that give it use once, few, many or a size class.

TRBJ1-4	TRBD1	16	TRBV7-6	-	CASSSGGLKGNEKLFF	TGTGCCAGCAGCTCAGGGGGGCTAAAGGGTAATGAAAAACTGTTTTTT
TRBJ1-5	TRBD1	17	TRBV18	-	CASSLTGTGVTNQPQHF	TGTGCCAGCTCACTCACCGGGACAGGGGTTACCAATCAGCCCCAGCATTTT
TRBJ1-2	-	18	TRBV13	-	CASTPWGRRDTGFYGYTF	TGTGCCAGCACCCCGTGGGGCCGAAGGGACACAGGTTTCTATGGCTACACCTTC
TRBJ1-1	-	16	TRBV19	-	CASTPPLGRTLPRAFF	TGTGCCAGTACTCCCCCGTTGGGCAGGACATTGCCACGAGCTTTCTTT
TRBJ1-5	-	13	TRBV28	-	CASSLWGRQPQHF	TGTGCCAGCAGTTTATGGGGGCGTCAGCCCCAGCATTTT
TRBJ1-2	-	14	TRBV5-6	-	CASSFKSSPYGYTF	TGTGCCAGCAGCTTTAAGTCGAGCCCTTATGGCTACACCTTC
TRBJ2-1	-	13	TRBV28	-	CASSLGLINEQFF	TGTGCCAGCAGTTTAGGACTTATTAATGAGCAGTTCTTC
TRBJ2-5	TRBD1	15	TRBV7-2	-	CASSLSGTAQETQYF	TGTGCCAGCAGCTTGTCCGGGACAGCCCAAGAGACCCAGTACTTC
TRBJ2-1	TRBD2	15	TRBV6-1	-	CASSAGTSGYNEQFF	TGTGCCAGCAGTGCCGGGACTAGCGGGTACAATGAGCAGTTCTTC
TRBJ1-1	TRBD1	16	TRBV18	-	CASSPGQGAMGTEAFF	TGTGCCAGCTCACCCGGACAGGGGGCTATGGGCACTGAAGCTTTCTTT
TRBJ1-3	-	15	TRBV13	once	CASSLDSSSGNTIYF	TGTGCCAGCAGCTTAGACAGCTCCTCTGGAAACACCATATATTTT
TRBJ2-2	-	17	TRBV9	-	CASSVVSGGANTGELFF	TGTGCCAGCAGCGTAGTTAGCGGAGGAGCGAACACCGGGGAGCTGTTTTTT
TRBJ1-1	-	12	TRBV19	few	CASSQRTAEAFF	TGTGCCAGTAGTCAACGGACAGCTGAAGCTTTCTTT
TRBJ2-2	TRBD2	15	TRBV5-8	-	CASSLAGGITGELFF	TGTGCCAGCAGCTTAGCGGGAGGAATAACCGGGGAGCTGTTTTTT
TRBJ1-2	-	11	TRBV28	-	CASNREEGYTF	TGTGCCAGCAACAGGGAGGAAGGCTACACCTTC
TRBJ2-1	TRBD1	14	TRBV28	-	CASSPDDRVNEQFF	TGTGCCAGCAGTCCGGACGACAGGGTAAATGAGCAGTTCTTC
TRBJ2-7	-	17	TRBV5-1	-	CASSLAPGGEAPYEQYF	TGCGCCAGCAGCTTGGCCCCTGGGGGAGAGGCTCCCTACGAGCAGTACTTC
TRBJ2-7	TRBD2	17	TRBV11-2	-	CASSSGLAGGLSYEQYF	TGTGCCAGCAGCTCTGGACTAGCGGGAGGATTATCTTACGAGCAGTACTTC
TRBJ2-1	TRBD2	15	TRBV7-2	few	CASSLEAGGYNEQFF	TGTGCCAGCAGCTTAGAAGCGGGAGGGTACAATGAGCAGTTCTTC
TRBJ2-1	TRBD1	17	TRBV5-1	-	CASSYTFTGTGGDEQFF	TGCGCCAGCAGTTACACTTTTACCGGGACAGGGGGAGATGAGCAGTTCTTC
TRBJ2-5	-	15	TRBV7-3	-	CASSLAGMLGETQYF	TGTGCCAGCAGCTTAGCAGGGATGTTGGGAGAGACCCAGTACTTC
TRBJ2-1	TRBD2	18	TRBV6-1	-	CASSEAGTSGNHYNEQFF	TGTGCCAGCAGTGAAGCTGGGACTAGCGGGAACCACTACAATGAGCAGTTCTTC
TRBJ2-3	TRBD2	15	TRBV7-9	-	CASSFIAGGTDTQYF	TGTGCCAGCAGCTTCATAGCGGGAGGCACAGATACGCAGTATTTT
TRBJ2-7	-	11	TRBV27	few	CATGGSYEQYF	TGTGCCACAGGTGGCTCCTACGAGCAGTACTTC
TRBJ1-5	TRBD1	16	TRBV10-3	-	CAISESRQGGRQPQHF	TGTGCCATCAGTGAGTCGCGACAGGGGGGGAGACAGCCCCAGCATTTT
TRBJ1-1	-	12	TRBV5-4	-	CASSLVSTEAFF	TGTGCCAGCAGCTTGGTCTCCACTGAAGCTTTCTTT
TRBJ2-2	-	15	TRBV5-6	-	CASSLGGANTGELFF	TGTGCCAGCAGCTTGGGTGGGGCGAACACCGGGGAGCTGTTTTTT
TRBJ1-1	-	13	TRBV2	-	CASRNGQNTEAFF	TGTGCCAGCAGGAATGGGCAGAACACTGAAGCTTTCTTT
TRBJ1-2	TRBD1	15	TRBV28	-	CASATQGALNYGYTF	TGTGCCAGCGCGACACAGGGGGCGCTTAACTATGGCTACACCTTC
TRBJ2-7	TRBD1	17	TRBV5-6	-	CASSLWGTGVRSYEQYF	TGTGCCAGCAGCTTGTGGGGGACAGGGGTAAGGTCCTACGAGCAGTACTTC
TRBJ2-1	TRBD2	15	TRBV30	-	CAWSVGLAGANEQFF	TGTGCCTGGAGTGTAGGGCTAGCGGGAGCCAATGAGCAGTTCTTC
TRBJ2-3	-	12	TRBV11-2	-	CASTESTDTQYF	TGTGCCAGCACTGAGAGCACAGATACGCAGTATTTT
TRBJ2-2	-	15	TRBV28	-	CASSFPGSVTGELFF	TGTGCCAGCAGTTTCCCCGGTAGTGTTACCGGGGAGCTGTTTTTT
TRBJ2-3	-	15	TRBV6-6	-	CASSPLLDRTDTQYF	TGTGCCAGCAGCCCCCTCCTGGATCGCACAGATACGCAGTATTTT
TRBJ1-3	-	15	TRBV9	-	CASSPIPGDGNTIYF	TGTGCCAGCAGCCCCATACCCGGAGACGGAAACACCATATATTTT
TRBJ1-1	-	16	TRBV10-3	-	CAISLTLGGVGTEAFF	TGTGCCATCAGTTTGACATTAGGTGGCGTGGGCACTGAAGCTTTCTTT
TRBJ2-4	-	16	TRBV4-2	-	CASSQDNRVLKNIQYF	TGTGCCAGCAGCCAAGATAACAGGGTTCTCAAAAACATTCAGTACTTC
TRBJ1-5	TRBD1	15	TRBV28	-	CASSWDRAGNQPQHF	TGTGCCAGCAGTTGGGACAGGGCAGGGAATCAGCCCCAGCATTTT
TRBJ1-2	-	15	TRBV2	-	CASSGQQGSLYGYTF	TGTGCCAGCAGTGGACAACAGGGTTCCCTTTATGGCTACACCTTC
TRBJ1-2	-	16	TRBV28	-	CASSLRPGRANYGYTF	TGTGCCAGCAGTTTACGGCCAGGCCGAGCTAACTATGGCTACACCTTC
TRBJ2-6	-	17	TRBV4-3	-	CASSQDGAASGANVLTF	TGCGCCAGCAGCCAAGATGGGGCAGCCTCTGGGGCCAACGTCCTGACTTTC
TRBJ1-2	TRBD1	14	TRBV6-5	-	CASRGTGGVGGYTF	TGTGCCAGCAGAGGGACAGGGGGCGTCGGAGGCTACACCTTC
TRBJ1-1	-	15	TRBV6-5	-	CASSSRGGMNTEAFF	TGTGCCAGCAGTTCCCGGGGCGGGATGAACACTGAAGCTTTCTTT
TRBJ2-5	-	14	TRBV5-1	few	CASRQGGNQETQYF	TGCGCCAGCAGGCAAGGGGGAAATCAAGAGACCCAGTACTTC
TRBJ1-5	-	14	TRBV19	-	CASSMEGGWEPQHF	TGTGCCAGTAGTATGGAGGGGGGTTGGGAGCCCCAGCATTTT
TRBJ1-1	TRBD1	14	TRBV6-6	-	CASSPGTGVTEAFF	TGTGCCAGCAGCCCCGGGACAGGGGTCACTGAAGCTTTCTTT
TRBJ2-7	TRBD2	15	TRBV28	-	CASSPGTSGIYEQYF	TGTGCCAGCAGTCCCGGGACTAGCGGGATCTACGAGCAGTACTTC
TRBJ1-4	-	12	TRBV10-3	-	CAIRAEGEKLFF	TGTGCCATCAGGGCCGAAGGTGAAAAACTGTTTTTT
TRBJ1-1	TRBD1	16	TRBV7-2	-	CASSLVQGAMNTEAFF	TGTGCCAGCAGCTTAGTCCAGGGGGCGATGAACACTGAAGCTTTCTTT
TRBJ2-5	-	13	TRBV23-1	-	CASSHGFGETQYF	TGCGCCAGCAGTCATGGCTTCGGGGAGACCCAGTACTTC